The 28 T cell receptor beta chains below all came from one sample that was sequenced in a study of blood T cells in healthy people across ages (dated by TCRdb to 2014 to 2015). Library prep was done by 5' RACE. The sequencing machine was an Illumina HiSeq 2500. The second PCR ran for roughly 7 to 11 cycles and used a J-beta primer mix along with a sample-barcoded 5' primer. The public reads were quality trimmed at Q25 with fastp and then assembled into clones with MiXCR by TCRdb, keeping productive beta chains. A single entry per CDR3 protein holds the most common genes and DNA from its merged rows. The sample data list around 990,000 distinct CDR3 sequences, and roughly a quarter of these were observed just once. Of the sample, about 0.69% is held by the ten largest clones. The same data also went into a second study, on T cells of mothers and their children.

The sequenced material came from blood. The receptors were gathered from a girl aged 2-10 years in good health.

This chain links TRBV28 with TRBJ2-5; TRBD1 might be the D (6 bases). The assigned J gene may be wrong: the sequence end matches TRBJ2-1 better. CDR1 is MDHEN, CDR2 SYDVKM, per germline. The CDR3 extends over 12 amino acids. The CDR3 sequence: CAIPYWGRNQFF. The CDR3 bases are TGTGCCATCCCGTACTGGGGGCGTAACCAGTTCTTC.

This chain uses TRBV6-5 with TRBJ1-6; D may be TRBD1 (5 bases). V dropped 0 bases and J dropped 6 bases, with 9 bases sitting between them. The germline V gene encodes CDR1 MNHEY and CDR2 SVGAGI. The CDR3 covers 15 residues. The CDR3, as DNA: TGTGCCAGCAGTTACTCGCCGGGGCCTAATTCACCCCTCCACTTT. Translating gives CASSYSPGPNSPLHF.

The chain couples TRBV5-1 to TRBJ2-1; unclear D gene. Germline lookup yields CDR1 SGHRS and CDR2 YFSETQ. The CDR3 has 15 residues. With 4 bases removed from V and 0 bases from J, the gap between germline ends came to 11 bases. The CDR3 DNA follows: TGCGCCAGCAGCGGAGACCTGATCTCCTACAATGAGCAGTTCTTC. This codes for CASSGDLISYNEQFF. The full variable domain, with the rest looked up from reference TRBV5-1 and TRBJ2-1, is KAGVTQTPRYLIKTRGQQVTLSCSPISGHRSVSWYQQTPGQGLQFLFEYFSETQRNKGNFPGRFSGRQFSNSRSEMNVSTLELGDSALYLCASSGDLISYNEQFFGPGTRLTVL.

The CDR3 region has the DNA TGCGCCAGCAGCCAGAGTGACAGGGAGGGCTGGAACACCATATATTTT. This gives the protein CASSQSDREGWNTIYF. The chain joins TRBV4-3 to TRBJ1-3; 7 bases match TRBD1. The germline CDR1 and CDR2 sequences are LGHNA and YSLEER. This CDR3 region has 16 residues. V was clipped by 3 bases and J by 7 bases; unmatched bases: 12.

The chain employs TRBV6-1 and TRBJ2-3; no clear D. V gave up 6 bases and J gave up 1 base, with 26 bases separating them. Germline loops: CDR1 MNHNS, CDR2 SASEGT. This CDR3 contains 19 residues. Here the CDR3 reads CASSGPVRRKADGTDTQYF. In DNA form, the CDR3 reads TGTGCCAGCAGCGGCCCCGTGCGAAGAAAGGCCGACGGCACAGATACGCAGTATTTT.

V gene TRBV15 combines with J gene TRBJ2-5, with 11 bases matching TRBD2. With 0 bases clipped from V and 5 bases from J, the junction kept 2 bases outside the gene matches. The CDR3 runs 15 residues. Germline CDR1 is LNHNV and CDR2 is YYDKDF (reference sequence). The CDR3: CATSRDPSGGETQYF. In DNA form, the CDR3 reads TGTGCCACCAGCAGAGACCCTAGCGGGGGGGAGACCCAGTACTTC.

This clonotype appeared a few times. As DNA, the CDR3 is TGTGCCAGCGATCCCGGGGCCGGGTACGAGCAGTACTTC. Protein product: CASDPGAGYEQYF. This chain links TRBV6-4 with TRBJ2-7, with D perhaps TRBD1 or TRBD2 (5 bases each). The CDR3 loop spans 13 amino acids. Germline CDR1 reads MRHNA; CDR2 reads SNTAGT. V was clipped by 8 bases and J by 4 bases, with 15 bases between them.

About this clonotype itself: At one of its ends the junction is not consistent with the germline gene, which may arise from a read error. The chain carries TRBV6-1 and TRBJ2-5; unclear D gene. CDR3 length equals 13 residues. Germline V gene sequence: CDR1 MNHNS, CDR2 SASEGT. The CDR3 sequence: CASRDTAQETLYF. The CDR3 DNA reads TGTGCCAGCAGAGACACCGCCCAAGAGACCCTGTACTTC.

Ten or more counts support this clonotype. The V call is TRBV7-9, the J call TRBJ1-5; D is unclear. V was shortened by 11 bases and J by 2 bases, with 13 bases between the two germline ends. Germline CDR1 SEHNR, CDR2 FQNEAQ (reference sequence). There are 13 residues in the CDR3. The CDR3 loop reads CASAGDGNQPQHF. In DNA, the CDR3 is TGTGCCTCCGCGGGAGATGGCAATCAGCCCCAGCATTTT.

This clonotype was observed a handful of times. This sequence joins TRBV20-1 and TRBJ2-1, with unresolved D. The closer fit of TRBJ2-7 to the DNA end suggests the J call may be wrong. This CDR3 spans 13 amino acids. CDR1 and CDR2 (germline): DFQATT, SNEGSKA (reference sequence). The CDR3 DNA is TGCAGTGCTAGAAGCCCAGGAACCCACGAGCAGTACTTC. Its translation: CSARSPGTHEQYF.

This clonotype was picked up a small number of times. The CDR3 DNA reads TGCGCCAGCAGCCAACCCCCTCTGGGAGAGCTCGAGCAGTTCTTC. This sequence encodes CASSQPPLGELEQFF. The V gene is TRBV4-1, the J gene TRBJ2-1; possibly TRBD2 for D (5 bases). This CDR3 has 15 residues. V shed 2 bases and J shed 10 bases, with 18 bases lying between them. Per germline, CDR1 MGHRA and CDR2 YSYEKL.

This clonotype occurred a few times. J is TRBJ2-5 and V is TRBV6-2 or TRBV6-3, with 8 bases fitting TRBD1. Trimming cost V 8 bases and J 0 bases; bases outside gene matches: 8. CDR1 and CDR2 (germline): MNHEY, SVGEGT. This CDR3 has 15 amino acids. The CDR3 spells CASSTGATYQETQYF. CDR3 coding DNA: TGTGCCAGCTCGACAGGGGCTACGTACCAAGAGACCCAGTACTTC.

This clonotype was seen a few times. The rearrangement links TRBV5-6 to TRBJ2-1; tentative D call: TRBD2 (5 bases). The length of the CDR3 is 12 residues. Germline CDR1 reads SGHDT; CDR2 reads YYEEEE. Trimming left V 4 bases short and J 9 bases short, with 11 bases between. The CDR3: CASSRGAGEQFF. CDR3 nucleotide sequence: TGTGCCAGCAGCCGGGGTGCGGGTGAGCAGTTCTTC.

The V gene is TRBV15, the J gene TRBJ2-7, with D possibly TRBD1 on 6 matching bases. Trimming stripped 0 bases from V and 0 bases from J, with 15 bases between. The CDR3 consists of 17 residues. Per the germline V gene, CDR1 is LNHNV and CDR2 is YYDKDF (reference sequence). CDR3 in DNA: TGTGCCACCAGCAGAGATAACCCGGACAGTTTCTCCTACGAGCAGTACTTC. Its protein product is CATSRDNPDSFSYEQYF.

V and J are TRBV29-1 and TRBJ2-3; a weak D match, TRBD2 (6 bases). There are 16 residues in the CDR3. Looked up from germline, CDR1 is SQVTM and CDR2 is ANQGSEA. V dropped 6 bases and J dropped 2 bases, with 21 bases sitting between them. CDR3 residues: CSVGSTSRSYTDTQYF. CDR3 coding DNA: TGCAGCGTCGGCTCAACTAGCCGCTCGTACACAGATACGCAGTATTTT.

This clonotype has more than one count but fewer than ten. The gene calls are TRBV6-5 and TRBJ2-2; TRBD2 is a possible D gene (6 bases). In germline, CDR1 is MNHEY, CDR2 SVGAGI. The CDR3 consists of 16 residues. V lost 0 bases to trimming and J lost 7 bases, with 15 bases between them. CDR3 region: CASSYSMAPGDGELFF. DNA of the CDR3: TGTGCCAGCAGTTACTCGATGGCACCGGGGGACGGGGAGCTGTTTTTT.

This clonotype has just a few counts. The chain couples TRBV5-1 to TRBJ1-6, with 10 bases fitting TRBD1. Germline CDR1 and CDR2: SGHRS and YFSETQ. There are 20 residues in the CDR3. V gave up 1 base and J gave up 1 base; unmatched junction bases: 11. CDR3 DNA: TGCGCCAGCAGCTTGAAGACGACAGGGGGCATTACGTCCTATAATTCACCCCTCCACTTT. Translated: CASSLKTTGGITSYNSPLHF.

The chain has TRBV9 and TRBJ1-2, with TRBD1 identical over 8 bases. The CDR3 spans 14 residues. V lost 4 bases to trimming and J lost 0 bases; unmatched junction nucleotides: 2. Per the germline V gene, CDR1 is SGDLS and CDR2 is YYNGEE. CDR3 sequence: CASSMGQANYGYTF. Here the CDR3 DNA reads TGTGCCAGCAGCATGGGACAGGCTAACTATGGCTACACCTTC. The whole variable domain, filled in from reference TRBV9 and TRBJ1-2, reads DSGVTQTPKHLITATGQRVTLRCSPRSGDLSVYWYQQSLDQGLQFLIQYYNGEERAKGNILERFSAQQFPDLHSELNLSSLELGDSALYFCASSMGQANYGYTFGSGTRLTVV.

The chain is built from TRBV6-1 and TRBJ2-1; D remains ambiguous. CDR3 length: 12 residues. V dropped 2 bases and J dropped 9 bases, with 8 bases sitting between them. Germline V gives CDR1 MNHNS, CDR2 SASEGT. The CDR3 here is CASSELGPEQFF. In nucleotides, the CDR3 is TGTGCCAGCAGTGAATTGGGCCCTGAGCAGTTCTTC.

This clonotype has a handful of counts. The V gene is TRBV20-1, the J gene TRBJ2-5; D possibly matches TRBD1 or TRBD2 (6 bases each). V was pared by 0 bases and J by 3 bases, with 17 bases between. This CDR3 contains 16 residues. CDR1 is DFQATT and CDR2 is SNEGSKA in the germline V gene (reference sequence). The CDR3 nucleotides read TGCAGTGCTAGAGATGGGATTAGGAGGGGGAAAGAGACCCAGTACTTC. Amino acid sequence: CSARDGIRRGKETQYF.

The chain employs TRBV27 and TRBJ2-2; no clear D gene. Germline values: CDR1 MNHEY, CDR2 SMNVEV (reference sequence). Trimming left V 5 bases short and J 1 base short, with 17 bases between. The CDR3 has 17 residues. CDR3 loop: CASSRLDTSKNTGELFF. The DNA for the CDR3 is TGTGCCAGCAGTCGTCTCGACACCTCTAAGAACACCGGGGAGCTGTTTTTT.

Ten or more counts support this clonotype. The chain has TRBV7-2 and TRBJ2-3; 7 positions agree with TRBD2. Per germline, CDR1 SGHTA and CDR2 FQGNSA. The ends lost 3 bases at V and 4 bases at J; junction bases unmatched: 1. The length of the CDR3 is 13 residues. The CDR3 nucleotides read TGTGCCAGCAGCTTGGGAGGGTCAGATACGCAGTATTTT. The encoded protein is CASSLGGSDTQYF.

The rearrangement links TRBV7-9 to TRBJ1-2, with a tentative D call TRBD1 (6 bases). Germline CDR1 and CDR2: SEHNR and FQNEAQ (reference sequence). With 5 bases removed from V and 3 bases from J, the gap between germline ends came to 13 bases. CDR3 size: 14 residues. For the CDR3, the DNA is TGTGCCAGCAGCGCTACAGGGTCGGACTATGGCTACACCTTC. It translates to CASSATGSDYGYTF. The full variable domain, completed using reference TRBV7-9 and TRBJ1-2, is DTGVSQNPRHKITKRGQNVTFRCDPISEHNRLYWYRQTLGQGPEFLTYFQNEAQLEKSRLLSDRFSAERPKGSFSTLEIQRTEQGDSAMYLCASSATGSDYGYTFGSGTRLTVV.

The chain has TRBV5-1 and TRBJ2-5; 9 nucleotides align to TRBD1. Germline V gene data show CDR1 as SGHRS and CDR2 as YFSETQ. This CDR3 is 14 amino acids long. Trimming at V came to 4 bases and at J to 3 bases, leaving 4 bases not matched to a gene. The CDR3 DNA reads TGCGCCAGCAGCCGGGGGGACAGGGAAGAGACCCAGTACTTC. Amino acid sequence: CASSRGDREETQYF.

This clonotype has a handful of counts. The chain carries TRBV7-3 and TRBJ2-5; 8 positions agree with TRBD2. From germline, CDR1 is SGHTA and CDR2 FQGTGA. CDR3 length: 14 residues. Trimming at V came to 3 bases and at J to 5 bases, leaving 5 bases not matched to a gene. Written as DNA, the CDR3 is TGTGCCAGCAGCTTTGAGCCGGGGGGGGAGACCCAGTACTTC. Protein: CASSFEPGGETQYF. Together with reference TRBV7-3 and TRBJ2-5, the CDR3 gives the full variable domain: GAGVSQTPSNKVTEKGKYVELRCDPISGHTALYWYRQSLGQGPEFLIYFQGTGAADDSGLPNDRFFAVRPEGSVSTLKIQRTERGDSAVYLCASSFEPGGETQYFGPGTRLLVL.

The chain carries TRBV20-1 and TRBJ2-1; D is perhaps TRBD2 (5 bases). CDR1 and CDR2 (germline): DFQATT, SNEGSKA (reference sequence). CDR3 length equals 14 residues. The V end was cut by 6 bases, the J end by 3 bases, with 15 bases between. CDR3 in amino acids: CSAALVGDYNEQFF. CDR3 nucleotides: TGCAGTGCCGCACTAGTGGGAGACTACAATGAGCAGTTCTTC.

The chain employs TRBV4-1 and TRBJ2-7, with 8 positions matching TRBD2. CDR1 and CDR2 (germline): MGHRA, YSYEKL. The CDR3 spans 14 residues. The J segment lost 7 bases and the V segment lost 1 base, leaving 6 bases of the junction unmatched. The chain's CDR3 is CASSQGRGELEQYF. Written as DNA, the CDR3 is TGCGCCAGCAGCCAAGGGCGGGGGGAACTTGAGCAGTACTTC.

The chain carries TRBV20-1 and TRBJ2-5; a weak D match, TRBD1 (7 bases). Matching the DNA end better, TRBJ2-7 makes the J call doubtful. The CDR3 is 14 residues long. Germline CDR1 DFQATT, CDR2 SNEGSKA (reference sequence). CDR3 DNA: TGCAGTGCTCCCGAGCAGGGGGGCTCCTACGAGCAGTACTTC. Protein product: CSAPEQGGSYEQYF.